This T cell receptor beta chain was identified during a study of long-term antiretroviral therapy in people with HIV (dated by TCRdb to between 2022 and 2023). Looking at the study overall: The earliest samples were collected about a decade before the 2015 WHO recommendation for immediate ART, when ART was typically delayed until CD4 counts fell. A total of around 190 cryopreserved PBMC samples came from approximately 30 adults with confirmed HIV infection and were collected serially over a mean of about six years (range 1-12). This retrospective serial study examined whether starting ART and sustained HIV suppression were associated with changes in the composition and diversity of the TRB repertoire in peripheral blood. No cross-contamination during QIAcube processing was seen in test extractions of a monoclonal T-cell line run alongside 33 polyclonal samples. Of the 30 participants with HIV, about a dozen were female.

V is cut back by 7 bases and J by 5 bases, with 3 bases in the junction unmatched. The CDR3 goes from the cysteine to the phenylalanine over 12 residues. Only CDR3 DNA remains: 36 bases, in frame from the first base. Sequences SQVTM (CDR1) and ANQGSEA (CDR2) are obtained from the germline V gene. Sequencing of the TRB variable region was done with the immunoSEQ hsTCRB v3.0 assay at survey level resolution. The targeted TRB sequencing depth was about 40,000-55,000 T-cell genomes per sample. An Illumina MiSeq with a v3 150-cycle kit was used to sequence the pooled TRB libraries. Processing in the source paper ran as follows. Repertoire analysis was performed in R inside a reproducible Nextflow workflow that covered QC, data transformation and analysis. LymphoSeq2, an R package for AIRR-Seq data exploration, was used to implement custom analyses. A handful of samples yielding fewer than 5000 total TRB sequences were excluded, leaving about 190 analyzed HIV repertoires. Among the roughly 190 retained HIV repertoires, some 59 were collected before ART initiation and 129 after ART initiation. Repertoires were downsampled to 5000 TRB nucleotide sequences, with summary statistics averaged over 100 downsampling iterations. TRB sequences were retained for analysis only if CDR3 regions of at least seven amino acids were present. Diversity was measured with a Shannon entropy-derived clonality score and the Gini coefficient. In the repertoire networks, any two of the top 5000 CDR3 amino acid sequences were connected whenever the two sequences differed by an edit distance of one. For TRB CDR3 amino acid sequences, antigen specificity groups and MHC restriction were predicted with GLIPH2. CDR3 amino acid sequences were matched against VDJdb and McPAS-TCR to flag known CMV, EBV, HIV or tissue antigen associations. Pre-ART, post-ART and control groups were compared with Wilcoxon signed-rank tests and Holm-Bonferroni correction. Imported from immuneACCESS, the table was reduced by TCRdb to in-frame sequences with V and J called. These copies leave out some clones; in studies compared against another copy, an unresolved V gene accounts for under half, and the cause of the remainder is not known. D and trimming come from the DNA, and the V and J calls and clone size come from that table. The sample data list around 26,000 clones, and around three quarters of these were observed just once. Together, the top ten hold 9% to 10% of the sample.

Inclusion was restricted to participants for whom at least one PBMC sample before ART initiation and at least two post-ART samples were available. Every participant with HIV received treatment in the United States of America. Before DNA extraction, cryopreserved samples of 1-10 million PBMC were thawed and washed. At the time of the earliest PBMC sample, participants with HIV were aged between roughly 20 and 60 years. Each participant contributed PBMC samples from 1-4 timepoints before ART initiation and 2-8 timepoints after ART initiation, with a median of 7 samples. For every participant, serial HIV viral load, CD4+ T-cell count, ART history and demographic data were obtained. Using a Qiagen kit on a QIAcube, genomic DNA was extracted from unsorted PBMC, with samples processed in batches of 12. Points the paper makes about the study in general: CDR3 length ranges in HIV repertoires were narrower than in controls, and network structure suggested an antigen-experienced repertoire with only a slight naive shift after ART. A significant increase in TRB diversity was found to be associated with ART initiation, although TRB diversity was observed to remain significantly below that of transplant donor controls even after long-term ART. Because pre-ART samples had limited cell numbers, unsorted PBMC were profiled rather than sorted CD4+ and CD8+ T cells. Expanded TRB clones identified before ART initiation dominated the repertoire across all time points, though the dominance fluctuated and decreased in many PLHIV after ART. Inferences about post-ART repertoire changes were limited because no data were available on ART adherence, viral resistance or therapy changes. Owing to limited PBMC availability, only the TCR beta chain was sequenced, without alpha chain pairing. The samples were dated from 2004 to 2017, and the ART regimens that were used may be less effective than current ART regimens.

Comments on this clone: What this receptor recognizes is not known. Nothing much larger sits one base from this clone, and base qualities are not available.

The sequences come from unsorted PBMCs, collected 1.2 years after starting antiretroviral therapy. The chain is encoded by TRBV29-1 joined to TRBJ1-4; 8 bases in the middle match TRBD1. The TCR was taken from a woman aged 40 to 50 with HIV. The nucleotides read TGCAGCGGGACAGGGCCCAATGAAAAACTGTTTTTT. It encodes CSGTGPNEKLFF.